The source of this TCR beta chain is a study of beta chain features in type 1 diabetes. Overall study findings and caveats: In comparison with healthy donors, patients had naive, central memory and Treg TCRB repertoires that appeared more similar. TCRB CDR3s from Type 1 diabetes patients were moderately but significantly shorter in all four CD4+ subsets.

Only one heparinised blood draw was taken per donor, and its volume averaged roughly 120 mL. CD45RO/CCR7/CD25/CD127/CD95/CD27 separated CD4+ naive, central memory, regulatory and stem cell-like memory cells by sorting. Purities in excess of 95% were seen in all sorted populations. As for this clone: The antigen remains undetermined.

The authors reverse transcribed all of the isolated RNA, so sequencing captured expressed TCRB transcripts. Sequencing used immunoSEQ multiplex PCR; TCRdb keeps in-frame clones, though not all of them. Here the sample spans about 710,000 clones, about 14% being singletons. The TCR originated in a young man with type 1 diabetes. Sequencing used naive CD4+ T cells from blood.

CDR3 amino acids: CASSLAGDNYGYTF. The DNA for the CDR3 is TGTGCCAGCAGCTTAGCTGGAGATAACTATGGCTACACCTTC. This rearrangement joins TRBV7-9 to TRBJ1-2; unclear D gene. The CDR3 has 14 amino acids. Deletions cut 0 bases from V and 1 base from J, with 6 bases between. Germline V gene lookup returns CDR1 SEHNR and CDR2 FQNEAQ (reference sequence).